Described below is a single T cell receptor beta chain sequence and its context. Generated by immunoSEQ multiplex PCR, the TCRdb table keeps only in-frame clones and is missing some. The sample has a few hundred thousand clones, 85% to 90% seen once; the top ten hold around 10%. The sample is drawn from a study of blood T cell repertoires in COVID-19. Enrolled during active infection, Seattle patients were then followed longitudinally. The CDR3 runs to 15 residues. The germline CDR1 and CDR2 sequences are MGHRA and YSYEKL. Deletions cut 1 base from V and 2 bases from J, with 9 bases between. This chain uses TRBV4-1 with TRBJ2-1, with no clear D. Sequenced material: peripheral blood. This receptor was taken from a woman aged 25 to 45 with COVID-19, enrolled during active disease. The CDR3 DNA reads as TGCGCCAGCAGCCAAGGCGGTTGGACCTACAATGAGCAGTTCTTC. Encoded protein: CASSQGGWTYNEQFF.